This passage covers 21 T cell receptor beta chains from one sample sequenced in a study of Ad26.COV2.S vaccination and SARS-CoV-2 variants. Produced via immunoSEQ multiplex PCR; TCRdb's table is partial and in-frame only. Of 350,000 to 400,000 clones listed, about 91% were seen once; the top ten hold approximately 1.9%. As for treatment: roughly 18 received Ad26.COV2.S at low or high dose, single or two shots; about 5 received placebo; per-sample allocation not given. All samples were drawn on day 63, counting from the first vaccine or placebo injection. Sequenced material: peripheral blood, taken in a trial of Ad26.COV2.S vaccine versus placebo. These receptors all come from a person between 18 and 59 years old who received the Ad26.COV2.S COVID-19 vaccine or a placebo.

The chain couples TRBV5-5 to TRBJ1-1; D may be TRBD1 (6 bases). The germline V gene encodes CDR1 SGHKS and CDR2 YYEKEE (reference sequence). This CDR3 contains 14 residues. Trimming removed 7 bases from V and 4 bases from J, with 17 bases in between. CDR3 sequence: CASAQGPVGTEAFF. CDR3 bases: TGTGCCAGCGCTCAGGGGCCGGTAGGCACTGAAGCTTTCTTT. Together with reference TRBV5-5 and TRBJ1-1, the CDR3 gives the full variable domain: DAGVTQSPTHLIKTRGQQVTLRCSPISGHKSVSWYQQVLGQGPQFIFQYYEKEERGRGNFPDRFSARQFPNYSSELNVNALLLGDSALYLCASAQGPVGTEAFFGQGTRLTVV.

This sequence joins TRBV5-4 and TRBJ1-6; no firm D call. Germline assignment: CDR1 SGHNT and CDR2 YYREEE (reference sequence). The CDR3 spans 14 residues. Trimming cost V 4 bases and J 7 bases, with 12 bases left between them. The CDR3 loop reads CASSQARGNSPLHF. The CDR3 nucleotides read TGTGCCAGCAGCCAGGCCCGAGGGAATTCACCCCTCCACTTT.

As DNA, the CDR3 is TGTGCCAGCAGCTTCTCGACGGACAGTCTCTATGGCTACACCTTC. Translating gives CASSFSTDSLYGYTF. V usage is TRBV11-1 and J usage is TRBJ1-2; possible D gene TRBD1, 6 bases. V lost 3 bases and J 4 bases, leaving 15 bases between the germline ends. The germline V gene has CDR1 SGHAT and CDR2 FQDESV (reference sequence). The CDR3 is 15 amino acids.

Many counts were recorded for this clone. V usage is TRBV19 and J usage is TRBJ1-6; possibly TRBD1 for D (5 bases). V gave up 6 bases and J gave up 0 bases, with 15 bases separating them. Germline CDR1 reads LNHDA; CDR2 reads SQIVND (reference sequence). This CDR3 contains 17 residues. The chain's CDR3 is CASSPQGPSSYNSPLHF. Written as DNA, the CDR3 is TGTGCCAGTAGCCCGCAGGGACCAAGCTCCTATAATTCACCCCTCCACTTT.

This chain uses TRBV14 with TRBJ1-4, with D hard to call. CDR1 SGHDN and CDR2 FVKESK come from the germline V gene. V was clipped by 0 bases and J by 5 bases, with 10 bases between them. This CDR3 has 15 residues. The CDR3 coding sequence is TGTGCCAGCAGCCAAGAAGTCAGCCCCAATGAAAAACTGTTTTTT. Translated: CASSQEVSPNEKLFF. The variable domain in full, with the rest retrieved from reference TRBV14 and TRBJ1-4, is EAGVTQFPSHSVIEKGQTVTLRCDPISGHDNLYWYRRVMGKEIKFLLHFVKESKQDESGMPNNRFLAERTGGTYSTLKVQPAELEDSGVYFCASSQEVSPNEKLFFGSGTQLSVL.

This rearrangement joins TRBV28 to TRBJ2-7; 9 bases match TRBD2. In germline, CDR1 is MDHEN, CDR2 SYDVKM. The length of the CDR3 is 14 residues. V lost 4 bases to trimming and J lost 3 bases; unmatched junction nucleotides: 4. The CDR3 DNA sequence: TGTGCCAGCAGTTCTGATAGCGGGAGCTACGAGCAGTACTTC. It yields the protein CASSSDSGSYEQYF.

This sequence joins TRBV7-5 and TRBJ1-5; the listed D gene, TRBD1, was not tested against the DNA. TRBV7-5 is classified as a pseudogene. The CDR3 consists of 14 residues. CDR3 sequence: CARSVTGNDQPQHF. CDR3 nucleotide sequence: TGTGCCAGAAGCGTCACAGGGAACGATCAGCCCCAGCATTTT.

V and J are TRBV11-2 and TRBJ2-7; the match to TRBD2 covers 10 bases. The CDR3 loop spans 16 amino acids. The junction had 8 bases not matched to a gene; V was cut back by 2 bases and J by 4 bases. The germline gives CDR1 SGHAT, CDR2 FQNNGV. The CDR3 nucleotides are TGTGCCAGCAGCTTAACGCCGGGACTAGCGAATTACGAGCAGTACTTC. The encoded protein is CASSLTPGLANYEQYF.

The V call is TRBV5-1, the J call TRBJ2-1, with TRBD1 matching 7 bases. V shed 3 bases, J shed 9 bases, and the junction held 6 bases outside the gene matches. This CDR3 is built from 13 residues. Germline V CDR1 and CDR2: SGHRS, YFSETQ. The CDR3 coding sequence is TGCGCCAGCAGCTCCCGGGCAGGGGGTGAGCAGTTCTTC. This translates into CASSSRAGGEQFF.

The chain uses TRBV19 and TRBJ2-2, with D uncertain. CDR3 size: 15 residues. The germline V and J ends were trimmed by 10 bases and 1 base, with 16 bases remaining between them. From germline, CDR1 is LNHDA and CDR2 SQIVND (reference sequence). This CDR3 reads CATDPGRQNTGELFF. The CDR3 DNA sequence: TGTGCCACCGATCCAGGTCGGCAGAACACCGGGGAGCTGTTTTTT.

The CDR3 DNA reads TGCGCCAGCAATAGGGTGGACAGCAATGAGCAGTTCTTC. Translated, it gives CASNRVDSNEQFF. The chain combines TRBV5-1 with TRBJ2-1; TRBD1 might be the D (6 bases). Trimming removed 6 bases from V and 6 bases from J, with 13 bases in between. Germline values: CDR1 SGHRS, CDR2 YFSETQ. This CDR3 contains 13 residues.

This clone has just a few counts. J is TRBJ1-4 and V is TRBV7-9, with D uncertain. Germline-derived CDR1 and CDR2 are SEHNR and FQNEAQ (reference sequence). The CDR3 length is 15 residues. V lost 5 bases to trimming and J lost 7 bases, with 17 bases between them. The CDR3 sequence: CASSTTTLKGEKLFF. For the CDR3, the DNA is TGTGCCAGCAGCACAACCACACTCAAGGGTGAAAAACTGTTTTTT.

Of note for this clone: At one end, the junction sequence differs from germline, possibly due to a read error. The chain couples TRBV25-1 to TRBJ1-2, with D tentatively TRBD1 (6 bases). Germline assignment: CDR1 MGHDK and CDR2 SYGVNS. The CDR3 runs to 13 residues. The CDR3: CASRSTGNYGYTF. CDR3 DNA: TGTGCCAGCAGATCGACAGGCAACTACGGCTACACCTTC.

The J gene is TRBJ1-2, the V gene TRBV30, with D unresolved. The CDR3 runs to 10 residues. The V gene's germline CDR1 is GTSNPN and CDR2 SVGIG (reference sequence). Between the trimmed V and J ends, which lost 3 bases and 6 bases, there was a span of 5 bases. The CDR3 loop reads CAWRTHGYTF. DNA for the CDR3: TGTGCCTGGAGGACACATGGCTACACCTTC.

The genes are TRBV4-1 and TRBJ2-6, with D uncertain. The CDR3 has 15 residues. Trimming took 2 bases from V and 1 from J, leaving 6 bases between them. Germline assignment: CDR1 MGHRA and CDR2 YSYEKL. In nucleotides, the CDR3 is TGCGCCAGCAGCCAAACGATGTCTGGGGCCAACGTCCTGACTTTC. This gives the protein CASSQTMSGANVLTF.

This sequence joins TRBV29-1 and TRBJ1-2; D remains ambiguous. The germline V gene has CDR1 SQVTM and CDR2 ANQGSEA. The CDR3 consists of 13 residues. Trimming left V 2 bases short and J 2 bases short, with 9 bases between. CDR3 in amino acids: CSVESGENYGYTF. In nucleotides, the CDR3 is TGCAGCGTTGAATCAGGAGAAAACTATGGCTACACCTTC.

The table lists this clone with a count of one. The genes are TRBV7-3 and TRBJ2-1; the D call may be TRBD1 or TRBD2 (6 bases each). V lost 5 bases to trimming and J lost 4 bases, with 9 bases between them. Germline CDR1 reads SGHTA; CDR2 reads FQGTGA. This CDR3 is 13 amino acids long. The CDR3 reads CASSRGPYNEQFF. CDR3 in DNA: TGTGCCAGCAGCCGGGGGCCATACAATGAGCAGTTCTTC.

The V call is TRBV6-4, the J call TRBJ2-7; 13 bases agree with TRBD2. CDR3 length: 18 residues. V lost 5 bases to trimming and J lost 0 bases; unmatched junction nucleotides: 10. In germline, CDR1 is MRHNA, CDR2 SNTAGT. In DNA, the CDR3 is TGTGCCAGCAGTCTTACGGGGACTAGCGGGGAGAGCTCCTACGAGCAGTACTTC. Translation gives CASSLTGTSGESSYEQYF.

The chain links TRBV19 to TRBJ1-1, with D unclear. The CDR3 spans 14 residues. V lost 0 bases and J 0 bases, leaving 5 bases between the germline ends. The V gene's germline CDR1 is LNHDA and CDR2 SQIVND (reference sequence). CDR3 DNA sequence: TGTGCCAGTAGTATAGATCCAGTGAACACTGAAGCTTTCTTT. Translation gives CASSIDPVNTEAFF.

This chain's CDR3 is CASSLEGTGGSPLHF. The CDR3 nucleotides are TGTGCCAGCAGTTTAGAGGGGACAGGGGGTTCACCCCTCCACTTT. This chain joins TRBV27 and TRBJ1-6; 11 bases map to TRBD1. This CDR3 is built from 15 residues. Germline V gene sequence: CDR1 MNHEY, CDR2 SMNVEV (reference sequence). With 2 bases clipped from V and 9 bases from J, the junction kept 3 bases outside the gene matches.

This clone was detected only once. The chain joins TRBV5-1 to TRBJ2-3; the match to TRBD2 covers 11 bases. J gave up 0 bases and V 7 bases, and 4 bases lay outside the gene matches. Germline assignment: CDR1 SGHRS and CDR2 YFSETQ. There are 15 residues in the CDR3. DNA of the CDR3: TGCGCCAGCCAGGGACTAGCGGATAGCACAGATACGCAGTATTTT. Its translation: CASQGLADSTDTQYF.